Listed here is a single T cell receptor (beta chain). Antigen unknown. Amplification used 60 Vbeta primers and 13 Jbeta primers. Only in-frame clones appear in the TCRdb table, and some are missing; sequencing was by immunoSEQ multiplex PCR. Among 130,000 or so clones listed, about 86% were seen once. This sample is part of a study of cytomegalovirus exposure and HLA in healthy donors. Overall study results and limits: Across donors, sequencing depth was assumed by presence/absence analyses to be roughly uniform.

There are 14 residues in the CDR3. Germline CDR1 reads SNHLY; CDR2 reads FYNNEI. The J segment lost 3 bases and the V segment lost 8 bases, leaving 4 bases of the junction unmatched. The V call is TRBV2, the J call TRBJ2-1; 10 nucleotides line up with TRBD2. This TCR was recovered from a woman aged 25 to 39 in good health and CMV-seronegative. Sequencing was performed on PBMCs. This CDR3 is CASGLAVNYNEQFF. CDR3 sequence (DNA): TGTGCCAGCGGACTAGCGGTAAACTACAATGAGCAGTTCTTC.